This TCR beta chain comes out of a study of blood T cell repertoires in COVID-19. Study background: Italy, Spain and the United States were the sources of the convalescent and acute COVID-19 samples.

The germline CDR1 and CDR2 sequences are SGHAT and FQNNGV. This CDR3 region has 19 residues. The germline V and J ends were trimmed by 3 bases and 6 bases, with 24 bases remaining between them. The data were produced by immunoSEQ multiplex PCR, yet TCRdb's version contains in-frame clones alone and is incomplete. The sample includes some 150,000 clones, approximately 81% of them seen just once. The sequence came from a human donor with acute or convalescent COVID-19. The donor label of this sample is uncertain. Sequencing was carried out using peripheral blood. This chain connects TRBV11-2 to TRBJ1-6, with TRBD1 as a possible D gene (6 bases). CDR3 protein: CASSFKTGPSSFFNSPLHF. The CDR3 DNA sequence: TGTGCCAGCAGCTTTAAGACAGGCCCTTCCTCCTTTTTTAATTCACCCCTCCACTTT.